What follows are 28 T cell receptor beta chains derived from one specimen sequenced in a study of T cell responses to AZD1222 COVID-19 vaccine. Sequencing was performed with immunoSEQ multiplex PCR; in TCRdb, only in-frame clones are kept and a portion is missing. The table includes about 100,000 clones, about 86% detected once. The source material was peripheral blood, sampled on day 0 of AZD1222 vaccination. These receptors were taken from an adult in good health.

The genes are TRBV7-2 and TRBJ1-2, with D maybe TRBD1 (5 bases). Germline V gives CDR1 SGHTA, CDR2 FQGNSA. The CDR3 is 13 amino acids. Trimming shortened V by 5 bases and J by 7 bases, and 14 bases separated the two germline ends. CDR3 sequence (DNA): TGTGCCAGCAGCACCGGGACCGCGGGTGGCTACACCTTC. It yields the protein CASSTGTAGGYTF.

The J gene is TRBJ2-1, the V gene TRBV7-2, with TRBD1 as a possible D gene (5 bases). Between the trimmed V and J ends, which lost 6 bases and 8 bases, there was a span of 17 bases. CDR1 and CDR2 from the germline V gene are SGHTA and FQGNSA. The CDR3 has 14 residues. The chain's CDR3 is CASRVGVGSDEQFF. CDR3 nucleotides: TGTGCCAGCAGGGTAGGGGTAGGTTCGGATGAGCAGTTCTTC.

The chain has TRBV7-2 and TRBJ1-5; no definite D call. Trimming cost V 0 bases and J 5 bases, with 5 bases left between them. Germline V gene lookup returns CDR1 SGHTA and CDR2 FQGNSA. This CDR3 has 13 residues. The CDR3 loop is CASSLAGHQPQHF. For the CDR3, the DNA is TGTGCCAGCAGCTTAGCAGGGCATCAGCCCCAGCATTTT.

The rearrangement joins TRBV7-9 to TRBJ2-2, with D perhaps matching TRBD1 or TRBD2 (5 bases each). Trimming removed 10 bases from V and 0 bases from J, with 15 bases in between. Germline-derived CDR1 and CDR2 are SEHNR and FQNEAQ (reference sequence). CDR3 length: 15 residues. CDR3 loop: CATPPGPSNTGELFF. CDR3 DNA sequence: TGTGCCACTCCCCCGGGACCCTCGAACACCGGGGAGCTGTTTTTT.

This sequence joins TRBV18 and TRBJ1-3; D is unresolved. Trimming removed 0 bases from V and 4 bases from J, with 13 bases in between. The CDR3 sequence is 16 residues long. The germline V gene has CDR1 KGHSH and CDR2 LQKENI. The CDR3, as DNA: TGTGCCAGCTCACCACCGTCCCCCGTCGGAGGAAACACCATATATTTT. Protein product: CASSPPSPVGGNTIYF.

Here the CDR3 reads CASSLQGASGTDTQYF. The CDR3 nucleotides read TGTGCCAGCAGCTTACAGGGGGCGAGTGGGACAGATACGCAGTATTTT. The chain has TRBV7-6 and TRBJ2-3, with 8 bases lining up with TRBD1. V shed 2 bases, J shed 3 bases, and the junction held 7 bases outside the gene matches. There are 16 residues in the CDR3. CDR1 is SGHVS, CDR2 FNYEAQ, per germline.

CDR3 DNA sequence: TGCGCCAGCTCCCTTGGGGCGGGACTAGCGGAACCTACCGGGGAGCTGTTTTTT. This gives the protein CASSLGAGLAEPTGELFF. The chain carries TRBV5-1 and TRBJ2-2, with 11 bases that match TRBD2. The CDR3 covers 18 residues. Germline loops: CDR1 SGHRS, CDR2 YFSETQ. With 7 bases clipped from V and 5 bases from J, the junction kept 16 bases outside the gene matches.

The rearrangement uses TRBV28 and TRBJ1-2; possibly TRBD1 for D (6 bases). The germline gives CDR1 MDHEN, CDR2 SYDVKM. V was pared by 2 bases and J by 7 bases, with 11 bases between. This CDR3 is built from 13 residues. The CDR3 loop is CASSLTTGRGYTF. The CDR3 DNA reads TGTGCCAGCAGTTTAACGACAGGACGTGGCTACACCTTC.

CDR3 protein: CASSPRDRGGTEAFF. Written as DNA, the CDR3 is TGTGCCAGTAGTCCACGGGACAGGGGAGGCACTGAAGCTTTCTTT. This chain joins TRBV19 and TRBJ1-1; 10 positions match TRBD1. V was clipped by 5 bases and J by 4 bases; unmatched bases: 7. This CDR3 has 15 residues. Germline CDR1 and CDR2: LNHDA and SQIVND (reference sequence).

V and J are TRBV5-1 and TRBJ2-1; TRBD2 matches 9 bases. The germline CDR1 and CDR2 sequences are SGHRS and YFSETQ. With 4 bases clipped from V and 2 bases from J, the junction kept 7 bases outside the gene matches. The CDR3 contains 16 residues. CDR3 in amino acids: CASSLNAGGPYNEQFF. The DNA of the CDR3 is TGCGCCAGCAGCCTGAACGCGGGGGGGCCCTACAATGAGCAGTTCTTC. Drawing the rest from reference TRBV5-1 and TRBJ2-1, the complete variable domain is KAGVTQTPRYLIKTRGQQVTLSCSPISGHRSVSWYQQTPGQGLQFLFEYFSETQRNKGNFPGRFSGRQFSNSRSEMNVSTLELGDSALYLCASSLNAGGPYNEQFFGPGTRLTVL.

The gene calls are TRBV30 and TRBJ1-4; D not certain. The germline V gene encodes CDR1 GTSNPN and CDR2 SVGIG (reference sequence). The CDR3 totals 15 residues. Between the trimmed V and J ends, which lost 3 bases and 3 bases, there was a span of 14 bases. CDR3 in DNA: TGTGCCTGGAGAGCGTCCCTTGGCGCTAATGAAAAACTGTTTTTT. Residues: CAWRASLGANEKLFF.

The J gene is TRBJ1-5, the V gene TRBV2; no clear D. Trimming took 5 bases from V and 3 from J, leaving 8 bases between them. CDR1 is SNHLY and CDR2 is FYNNEI in the germline V gene. The CDR3 is made up of 13 amino acids. The CDR3 protein is CASSRESNQPQHF. CDR3 sequence (DNA): TGTGCCAGCAGTCGGGAGTCCAATCAGCCCCAGCATTTT.

J is TRBJ1-3 and V is TRBV5-1; D is undetermined. The CDR3 consists of 14 residues. Trimming removed 2 bases at V and 0 bases at J, with 6 bases between. Per the germline V gene, CDR1 is SGHRS and CDR2 is YFSETQ. CDR3 sequence reads: CASSFGPSGNTIYF. Here the CDR3 DNA reads TGCGCCAGCAGCTTCGGCCCCTCTGGAAACACCATATATTTT.

The chain uses TRBV25-1 and TRBJ1-2; D ambiguous. V was shortened by 3 bases and J by 8 bases, with 16 bases between the two germline ends. CDR3 length equals 14 residues. CDR1 and CDR2 from the germline V gene are MGHDK and SYGVNS. The CDR3 loop reads CASSEAFTTRGYTF. CDR3 bases: TGTGCCAGCAGTGAGGCCTTCACCACGCGAGGCTACACCTTC.

The chain couples TRBV30 to TRBJ2-5, with a possible D match to TRBD2 (6 bases). Trimming pared 4 bases from V and 4 bases from J, leaving 13 bases between. Germline V gene sequence: CDR1 GTSNPN, CDR2 SVGIG (reference sequence). The CDR3 spans 13 residues. The CDR3 sequence is CAWKGLPGETQYF. In DNA form, the CDR3 reads TGTGCCTGGAAGGGACTCCCCGGAGAGACCCAGTACTTC.

A single count supports this clone. V usage is TRBV18 and J usage is TRBJ2-1, with 14 bases identical to TRBD2. V trimming: 4 bases; J trimming: 9 bases; junction bases outside the gene matches: 5. This CDR3 is built from 15 residues. The germline V gene encodes CDR1 KGHSH and CDR2 LQKENI. The chain's CDR3 is CASSQTSGGAIEQFF. CDR3 DNA: TGTGCCAGCTCACAGACTAGCGGGGGGGCAATTGAGCAGTTCTTC.

V usage is TRBV9 and J usage is TRBJ2-2; TRBD1 might be the D (5 bases). V was clipped by 2 bases and J by 6 bases, with 11 bases between them. This CDR3 region has 14 residues. Germline V gene data show CDR1 as SGDLS and CDR2 as YYNGEE. The CDR3 DNA is TGTGCCAGCAGCGTTGGCAGGGTAGCCGGGGAGCTGTTTTTT. Translating it yields CASSVGRVAGELFF.

The chain couples TRBV2 to TRBJ2-7, with 7 bases fitting TRBD1. Per the germline V gene, CDR1 is SNHLY and CDR2 is FYNNEI. V was pared by 5 bases and J by 0 bases, with 28 bases of the junction left unmatched. This CDR3 region has 22 residues. In DNA, the CDR3 is TGTGCCAGCAGTCAAGAACGTTCCCCATCCCGTCAATCCGGGACAGCCTCCTACGAGCAGTACTTC. Protein product: CASSQERSPSRQSGTASYEQYF.

The V and J genes are TRBV12-3 or TRBV12-4 and TRBJ1-2, with a possible D match to TRBD1 (5 bases). The ends were cut back, 3 bases at V and 3 bases at J, with 8 bases in the middle. This CDR3 comprises 13 residues. Here the CDR3 reads CASSFTRDYGYTF. CDR3 DNA sequence: TGTGCCAGCAGTTTTACCAGGGACTATGGCTACACCTTC.

V is TRBV5-1 and J is TRBJ1-2; perhaps TRBD1 as D (6 bases). Germline-derived CDR1 and CDR2 are SGHRS and YFSETQ. The V gene lost 0 bases and the J gene lost 3 bases, with 15 bases spanning the gap. This CDR3 has 16 residues. In nucleotides, the CDR3 is TGCGCCAGCAGCTTGGGAGACAGGTCGCCGGACTATGGCTACACCTTC. It is translated as CASSLGDRSPDYGYTF. Drawing the rest from reference TRBV5-1 and TRBJ1-2, the complete variable domain is KAGVTQTPRYLIKTRGQQVTLSCSPISGHRSVSWYQQTPGQGLQFLFEYFSETQRNKGNFPGRFSGRQFSNSRSEMNVSTLELGDSALYLCASSLGDRSPDYGYTFGSGTRLTVV.

The rearrangement joins TRBV10-1 to TRBJ1-5, with TRBD1 matching 8 bases. The CDR3 is 13 amino acids. V lost 6 bases to trimming and J lost 7 bases; unmatched junction nucleotides: 5. Looked up from germline, CDR1 is WNHNN and CDR2 is SYGVQD (reference sequence). The CDR3 DNA follows: TGCGCCAGCAGCGGGACAGGATTACAGCCCCAGCATTTT. Translation: CASSGTGLQPQHF.

This sequence joins TRBV5-1 and TRBJ1-4, with 8 bases aligning to TRBD1. CDR1 and CDR2 from the germline V gene are SGHRS and YFSETQ. This CDR3 contains 15 residues. Losses at the gene ends were 4 bases for V and 8 bases for J; bases not matched to a gene: 10. CDR3 sequence: CASSDDRGGGEKLFF. DNA of the CDR3: TGCGCCAGCAGCGATGACAGGGGAGGCGGAGAAAAACTGTTTTTT.

This clone was seen once. The gene calls are TRBV18 and TRBJ2-5, with TRBD2 matching 9 bases. The germline CDR1 and CDR2 sequences are KGHSH and LQKENI. CDR3 size: 17 residues. Germline trimming cut 2 bases from V and 5 bases from J; bases unmatched to any gene: 12. The CDR3 nucleotides read TGTGCCAGCTCACCAGGGTTTAGCGGGGGTACGTCGGAGACCCAGTACTTC. Translated: CASSPGFSGGTSETQYF.

The V and J genes are TRBV5-1 and TRBJ2-7, with 7 nucleotides matching TRBD1. Germline V gene data show CDR1 as SGHRS and CDR2 as YFSETQ. V was clipped by 2 bases and J by 3 bases; unmatched bases: 11. CDR3 size: 16 residues. The CDR3 DNA reads TGCGCCAGCAGCTTCCCGGGACAGACGCAAATCTACGAGCAGTACTTC. This translates into CASSFPGQTQIYEQYF.

For the CDR3, the DNA is TGTGCCAGCAGCTTGGGGGGCAAGCTGAGGCAGACCCAGTACTTC. Translating gives CASSLGGKLRQTQYF. V gene TRBV5-6 combines with J gene TRBJ2-5; perhaps TRBD1 as D (5 bases). Between the trimmed V and J ends, which lost 0 bases and 6 bases, there was a span of 15 bases. The germline CDR1 and CDR2 sequences are SGHDT and YYEEEE. The length of the CDR3 is 15 residues.

This sequence joins TRBV28 and TRBJ1-2, with D tentatively TRBD1 (5 bases). Per germline, CDR1 MDHEN and CDR2 SYDVKM. The ends were cut back, 2 bases at V and 0 bases at J, with 13 bases in the middle. CDR3 size: 16 residues. DNA of the CDR3: TGTGCCAGCAGTTTAACGGCAGGGAAAGCTAACTATGGCTACACCTTC. This sequence encodes CASSLTAGKANYGYTF.

The rearrangement links TRBV3-1 (or the pseudogene TRBV3-2) to TRBJ2-7, with D possibly TRBD1 on 6 matching bases. Germline CDR1 and CDR2: LGHDT and YNNKEL (reference sequence). The ends were cut back, 3 bases at V and 1 base at J, with 10 bases in the middle. The length of the CDR3 is 14 residues. The CDR3, as DNA: TGTGCCAGCAGCCAGGACAGCTCTTCCTACGAGCAGTACTTC. This codes for CASSQDSSSYEQYF.

The chain couples TRBV12-3 or TRBV12-4 to TRBJ2-5; D unclear. The germline V and J ends were trimmed by 7 bases and 5 bases, with 8 bases remaining between them. CDR3 length: 11 amino acids. Here the CDR3 reads CASKGRETQYF. The CDR3 region has the DNA TGTGCCAGCAAGGGTAGGGAGACCCAGTACTTC.